This TCR beta chain was documented in a study of T cells after yellow fever vaccination. Researchers made TCR cDNA using 5'RACE template switching, and this step added a universal primer site and UMIs. TCRdb re-derived calls from the 5' RACE reads in MiXCR, one entry per CDR3 protein. This repertoire shows approximately 300,000 distinct CDR3 sequences, 10% to 15% found once; its top ten account for approximately 0.49%. Study conclusions and caveats: The secondary response showed a weaker magnitude and a faster peak, day 5 versus 15. From the bulk population, abundant clonotypes could contaminate and appear within FACS-sorted repertoires. CD4 and CD8 compartments shared a small share of clonotypes.

The germline V gene has CDR1 KGHSH and CDR2 LQKENI. This CDR3 contains 16 residues. J gave up 4 bases and V 4 bases, and 9 bases lay outside the gene matches. In its sample, this clonotype was seen a few times. The antigen is not known. This TCR derives from a man aged 30 to 45 who received the YFV17D yellow fever vaccine. Here the sequenced sample was CD4+ T cells sorted from PBMCs, taken 45 days after the yellow fever booster vaccination. The chain combines TRBV18 with TRBJ2-1, with 8 bases matching TRBD1. CDR3 amino acids: CASSLVTGTGYNEQFF. CDR3 DNA: TGTGCCAGCTCACTGGTTACCGGGACAGGATACAATGAGCAGTTCTTC.